The entry below gives a single T cell receptor beta chain sequence along with its context. What it recognizes is unknown. The same CDR3 arises from other DNA sequences in this sample as well. As originally analysed: Junction-only sequences without quality scores came from ImmunoSEQ, so filtering differed. The protocol was immunoSEQ multiplex PCR, while the TCRdb copy is restricted to in-frame clones and leaves out a portion. V and J calls and clone size are as listed in that table; D and trimming were resolved from the DNA. This table holds approximately 2.5 million clones, more than 90% found once. Naive CD4+ cells were CD45RA-selected; the remaining cells were memory. The sample comes from a study of shared clonotypes between healthy human individuals. CDR3 length: 13 amino acids. V was pared by 3 bases and J by 4 bases, with 7 bases between. Looked up from germline, CDR1 is SGHTA and CDR2 is FQGTGA.

Study-level points and caveats: About 5% of naive CD4 clonotypes were shared across a few donors. Generally, naive subsets (rather than memory subsets) showed larger estimated richness.

Specimen: naive CD4+ T cells sorted from blood. Indicated subset: CD45RA+ positively selected. This TCR was recovered from a man aged 18-30 years in good health. The chain recombines TRBV7-3 with TRBJ2-1, with D perhaps matching TRBD1 (6 bases). Written as DNA, the CDR3 is TGTGCCAGCAGCTTGGACAGATACAATGAGCAGTTCTTC. Amino acids: CASSLDRYNEQFF. The full variable domain, in which reference TRBV7-3 and TRBJ2-1 provide the parts outside the CDR3, is GAGVSQTPSNKVTEKGKYVELRCDPISGHTALYWYRQSLGQGPEFLIYFQGTGAADDSGLPNDRFFAVRPEGSVSTLKIQRTERGDSAVYLCASSLDRYNEQFFGPGTRLTVL.